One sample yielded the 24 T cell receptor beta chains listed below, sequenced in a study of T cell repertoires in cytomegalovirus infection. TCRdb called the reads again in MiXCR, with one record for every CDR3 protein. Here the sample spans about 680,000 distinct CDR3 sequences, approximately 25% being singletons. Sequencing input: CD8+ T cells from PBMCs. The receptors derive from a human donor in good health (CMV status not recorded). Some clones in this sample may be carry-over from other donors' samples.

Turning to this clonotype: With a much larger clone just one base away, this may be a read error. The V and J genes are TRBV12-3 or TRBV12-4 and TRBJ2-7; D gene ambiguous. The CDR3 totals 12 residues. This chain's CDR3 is CAGSRAHREQYF. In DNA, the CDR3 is TGTGCCGGCAGCCGGGCCCATCGGGAGCAGTACTTC.

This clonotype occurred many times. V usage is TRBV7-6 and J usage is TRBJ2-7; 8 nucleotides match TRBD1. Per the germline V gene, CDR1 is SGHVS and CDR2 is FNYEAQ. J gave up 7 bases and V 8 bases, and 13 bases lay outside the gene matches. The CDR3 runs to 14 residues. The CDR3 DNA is TGTGCCAGCCACTCTGGGCAGGGGGCGAGGGAGCAGTACTTC. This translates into CASHSGQGAREQYF.

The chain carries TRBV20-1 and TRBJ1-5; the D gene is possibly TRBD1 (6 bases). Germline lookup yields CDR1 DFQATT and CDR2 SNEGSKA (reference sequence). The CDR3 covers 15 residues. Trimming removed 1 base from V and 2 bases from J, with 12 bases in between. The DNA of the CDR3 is TGCAGTGCTAGAGCGAGCAGGGGTCGCAATCAGCCCCAGCATTTT. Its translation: CSARASRGRNQPQHF.

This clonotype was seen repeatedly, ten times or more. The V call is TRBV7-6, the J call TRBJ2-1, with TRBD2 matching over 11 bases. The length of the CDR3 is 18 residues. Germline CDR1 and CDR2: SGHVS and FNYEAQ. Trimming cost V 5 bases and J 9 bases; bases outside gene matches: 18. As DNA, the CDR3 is TGTGCCAGCAGCCCTAGTACTAGCGGGGGAGTAAGATATAGTGAGCAGTTCTTC. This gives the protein CASSPSTSGGVRYSEQFF.

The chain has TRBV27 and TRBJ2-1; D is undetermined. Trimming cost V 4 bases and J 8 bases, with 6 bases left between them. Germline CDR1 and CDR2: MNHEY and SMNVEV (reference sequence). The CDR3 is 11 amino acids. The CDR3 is CASSYFHEQFF. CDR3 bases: TGTGCCAGCAGTTATTTTCATGAGCAGTTCTTC.

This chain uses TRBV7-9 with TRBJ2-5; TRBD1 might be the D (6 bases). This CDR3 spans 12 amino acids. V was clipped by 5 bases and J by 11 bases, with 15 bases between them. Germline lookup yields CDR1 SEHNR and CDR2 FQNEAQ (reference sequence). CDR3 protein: CASSRGQLKQYF. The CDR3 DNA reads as TGTGCCAGCAGCCGTGGACAGCTCAAGCAGTACTTC.

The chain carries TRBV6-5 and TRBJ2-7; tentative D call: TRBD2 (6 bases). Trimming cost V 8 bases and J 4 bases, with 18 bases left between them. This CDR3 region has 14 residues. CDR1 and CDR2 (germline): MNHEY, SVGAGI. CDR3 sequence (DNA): TGTGCCAGCGCTACCGGGACTCCCCCTTACGAGCAGTACTTC. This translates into CASATGTPPYEQYF.

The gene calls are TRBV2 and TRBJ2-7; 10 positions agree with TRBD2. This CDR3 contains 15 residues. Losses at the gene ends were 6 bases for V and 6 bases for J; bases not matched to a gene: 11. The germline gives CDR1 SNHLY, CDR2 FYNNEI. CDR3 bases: TGTGCCAGCAGCGATCCGGGACTAGCGTATTTCGAGCAGTACTTC. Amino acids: CASSDPGLAYFEQYF.

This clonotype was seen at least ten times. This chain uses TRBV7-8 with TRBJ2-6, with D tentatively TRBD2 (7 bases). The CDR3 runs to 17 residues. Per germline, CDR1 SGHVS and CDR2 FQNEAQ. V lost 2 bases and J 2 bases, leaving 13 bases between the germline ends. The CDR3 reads CASSLIAGAAGANVLTF. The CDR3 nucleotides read TGTGCCAGCAGCTTAATCGCGGGGGCGGCTGGGGCCAACGTCCTGACTTTC.

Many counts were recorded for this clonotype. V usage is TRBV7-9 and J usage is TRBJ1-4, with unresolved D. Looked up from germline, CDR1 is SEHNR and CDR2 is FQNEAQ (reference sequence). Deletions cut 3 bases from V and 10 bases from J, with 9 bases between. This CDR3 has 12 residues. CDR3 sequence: CASSLGERKLFF. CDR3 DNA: TGTGCCAGCAGCTTGGGAGAACGAAAACTGTTTTTT.

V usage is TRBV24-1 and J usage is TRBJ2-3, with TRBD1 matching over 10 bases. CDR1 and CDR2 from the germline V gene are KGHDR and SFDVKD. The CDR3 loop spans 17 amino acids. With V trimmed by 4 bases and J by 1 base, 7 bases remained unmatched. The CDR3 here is CATSDHRQGAGTDTQYF. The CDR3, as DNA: TGTGCCACCAGTGACCATCGACAGGGGGCTGGCACAGATACGCAGTATTTT.

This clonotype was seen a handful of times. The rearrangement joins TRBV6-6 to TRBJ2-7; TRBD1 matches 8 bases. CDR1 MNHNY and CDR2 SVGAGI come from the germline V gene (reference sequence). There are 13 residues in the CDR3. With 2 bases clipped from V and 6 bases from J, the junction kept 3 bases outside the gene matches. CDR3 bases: TGTGCCAGCAGTTACGAGACAGGGGTCGAGCAGTACTTC. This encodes CASSYETGVEQYF.

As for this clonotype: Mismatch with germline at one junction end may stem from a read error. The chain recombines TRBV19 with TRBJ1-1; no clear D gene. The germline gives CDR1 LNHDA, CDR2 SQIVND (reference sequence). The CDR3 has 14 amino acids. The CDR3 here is CVSSIGIMNTEAFF. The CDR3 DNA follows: TGTGTCAGTAGTATCGGCATTATGAACACTGAAGCTTTCTTT.

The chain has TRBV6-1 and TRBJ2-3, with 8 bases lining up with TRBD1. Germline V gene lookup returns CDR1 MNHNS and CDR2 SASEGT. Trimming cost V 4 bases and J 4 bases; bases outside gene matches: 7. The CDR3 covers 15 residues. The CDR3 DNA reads TGTGCCAGCAGTGCCGGGACAGGCTACGCAGATACGCAGTATTTT. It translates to CASSAGTGYADTQYF.

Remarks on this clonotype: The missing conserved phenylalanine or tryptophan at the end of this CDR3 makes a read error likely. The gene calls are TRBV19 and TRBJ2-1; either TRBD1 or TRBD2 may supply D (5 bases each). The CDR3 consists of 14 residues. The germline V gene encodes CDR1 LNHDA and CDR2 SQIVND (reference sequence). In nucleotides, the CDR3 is TGTGCCAGTAGTCTAGAGGGGCTTCCCAATGAGCAGTTCTCC. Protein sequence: CASSLEGLPNEQFS.

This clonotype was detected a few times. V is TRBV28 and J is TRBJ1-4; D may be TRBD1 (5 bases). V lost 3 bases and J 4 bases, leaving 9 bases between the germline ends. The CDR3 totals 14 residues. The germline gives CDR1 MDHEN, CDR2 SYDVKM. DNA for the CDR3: TGTGCCAGCAGTTTTTTCCAGGGTAATGAAAAACTGTTTTTT. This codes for CASSFFQGNEKLFF. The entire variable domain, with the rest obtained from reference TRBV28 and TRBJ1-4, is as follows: DVKVTQSSRYLVKRTGEKVFLECVQDMDHENMFWYRQDPGLGLRLIYFSYDVKMKEKGDIPEGYSVSREKKERFSLILESASTNQTSMYLCASSFFQGNEKLFFGSGTQLSVL.

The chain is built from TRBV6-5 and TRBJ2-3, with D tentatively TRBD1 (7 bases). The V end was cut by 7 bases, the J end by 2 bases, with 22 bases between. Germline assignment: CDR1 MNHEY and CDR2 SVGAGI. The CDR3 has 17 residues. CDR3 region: CASTALNQGGFTDTQYF. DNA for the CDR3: TGTGCCAGCACTGCCCTCAACCAGGGGGGCTTCACAGATACGCAGTATTTT.

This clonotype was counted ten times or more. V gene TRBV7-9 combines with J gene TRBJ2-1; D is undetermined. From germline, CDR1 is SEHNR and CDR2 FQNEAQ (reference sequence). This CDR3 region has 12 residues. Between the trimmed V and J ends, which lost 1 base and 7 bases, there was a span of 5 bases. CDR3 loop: CASSLGVNEQFF. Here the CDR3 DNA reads TGTGCCAGCAGCTTAGGGGTGAATGAGCAGTTCTTC.

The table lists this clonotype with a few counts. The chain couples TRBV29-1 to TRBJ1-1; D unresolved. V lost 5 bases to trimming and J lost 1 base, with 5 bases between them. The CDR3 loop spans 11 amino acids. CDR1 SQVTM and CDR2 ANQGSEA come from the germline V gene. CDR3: CSVSGNTEAFF. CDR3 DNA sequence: TGCAGCGTTAGTGGGAACACTGAAGCTTTCTTT. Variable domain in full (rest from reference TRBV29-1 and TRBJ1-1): SAVISQKPSRDICQRGTSLTIQCQVDSQVTMMFWYRQQPGQSLTLIATANQGSEATYESGFVIDKFPISRPNLTFSTLTVSNMSPEDSSIYLCSVSGNTEAFFGQGTRLTVV.

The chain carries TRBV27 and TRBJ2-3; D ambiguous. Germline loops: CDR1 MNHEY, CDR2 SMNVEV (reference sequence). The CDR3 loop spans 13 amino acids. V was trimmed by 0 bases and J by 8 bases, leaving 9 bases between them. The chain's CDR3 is CASSLSGRSTQYF. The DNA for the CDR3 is TGTGCCAGCAGTTTATCTGGACGGTCTACGCAGTATTTT.

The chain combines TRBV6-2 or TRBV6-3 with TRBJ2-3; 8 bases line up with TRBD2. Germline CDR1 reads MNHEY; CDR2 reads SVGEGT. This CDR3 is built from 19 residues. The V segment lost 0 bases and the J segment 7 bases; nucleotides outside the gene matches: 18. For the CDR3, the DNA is TGTGCCAGCAGTTACTCGGCATGGGGTAGCGGGGCCTCGGGAAATACGCAGTATTTT. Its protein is CASSYSAWGSGASGNTQYF.

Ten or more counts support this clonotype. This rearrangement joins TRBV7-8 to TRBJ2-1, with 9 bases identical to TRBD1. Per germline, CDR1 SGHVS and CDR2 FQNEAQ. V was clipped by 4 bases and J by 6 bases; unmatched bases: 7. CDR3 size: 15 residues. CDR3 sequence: CASSSRQGVSNEQFF. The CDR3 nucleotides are TGTGCCAGCAGCTCCCGACAGGGGGTATCCAATGAGCAGTTCTTC.

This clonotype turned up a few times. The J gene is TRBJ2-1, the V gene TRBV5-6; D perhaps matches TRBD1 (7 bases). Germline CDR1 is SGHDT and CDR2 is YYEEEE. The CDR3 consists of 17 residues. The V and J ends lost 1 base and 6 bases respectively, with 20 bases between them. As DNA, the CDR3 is TGTGCCAGCAGCTTGATGGGACAGTTGGTGGGGGGCAATGAGCAGTTCTTC. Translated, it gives CASSLMGQLVGGNEQFF.

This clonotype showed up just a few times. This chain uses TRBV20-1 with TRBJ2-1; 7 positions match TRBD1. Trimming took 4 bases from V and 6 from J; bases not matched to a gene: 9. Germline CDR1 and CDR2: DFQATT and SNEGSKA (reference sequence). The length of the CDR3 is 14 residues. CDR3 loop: CSATGTQGVNEQFF. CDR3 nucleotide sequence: TGCAGTGCTACCGGGACCCAGGGGGTCAATGAGCAGTTCTTC.